The 5 T cell receptor beta chains reported below all come from one sample, sequenced in a study of cytomegalovirus exposure and HLA in healthy donors. Clones were read by immunoSEQ multiplex PCR, and TCRdb kept only the in-frame ones, dropping some. The data show some 98,000 clones, about 90% seen once. Sequences were obtained from PBMCs. The receptor source for this set is a young man in good health and CMV-seropositive.

This sequence joins TRBV5-4 and TRBJ2-1, with 8 bases matching TRBD2. Per germline, CDR1 SGHNT and CDR2 YYREEE (reference sequence). This CDR3 has 16 residues. Trimming took 4 bases from V and 0 from J; bases not matched to a gene: 6. CDR3 amino acids: CASSPAGTSSYNEQFF. CDR3 nucleotides: TGTGCCAGCAGCCCCGCCGGGACTAGCTCCTACAATGAGCAGTTCTTC.

This chain joins TRBV4-1 and TRBJ2-1; 16 bases agree with TRBD2. The germline gives CDR1 MGHRA, CDR2 YSYEKL. V trimming: 2 bases; J trimming: 3 bases; junction bases outside the gene matches: 4. This CDR3 is built from 18 residues. DNA for the CDR3: TGCGCCAGCAGCCAACCCGGGACTAGCGGGAGGGGCTACAATGAGCAGTTCTTC. This sequence encodes CASSQPGTSGRGYNEQFF.

The V and J genes are TRBV21-1 and TRBJ2-5; no DNA check was done on the table's D call, TRBD1. TRBV21-1 corresponds to a pseudogene. The CDR3 covers 15 residues. CDR3 nucleotide sequence: TGTGCCAGCAGCCCCCGACAGGGGCCAAAAAAGACCCAGTACTTC. It is translated as CASSPRQGPKKTQYF.

This chain uses TRBV11-3 with TRBJ2-1; possible D gene TRBD2, 6 bases. Germline V gene sequence: CDR1 SGHNT, CDR2 YENEEA. V lost 0 bases, J lost 9 bases, and 12 bases lay in between. This CDR3 contains 14 residues. The CDR3 bases are TGTGCCAGCAGCTTAGAAACTAGCTTCGTTGAGCAGTTCTTC. This encodes CASSLETSFVEQFF. The full variable domain, its missing parts supplied by reference TRBV11-3 and TRBJ2-1, is EAGVVQSPRYKIIEKKQPVAFWCNPISGHNTLYWYLQNLGQGPELLIRYENEEAVDDSQLPKDRFSAERLKGVDSTLKIQPAELGDSAVYLCASSLETSFVEQFFGPGTRLTVL.

In DNA form, the CDR3 reads TGTGCCAGCAGCGAGACTAGCGGGAGGGCCTCGGCAGATACGCAGTATTTT. Protein: CASSETSGRASADTQYF. The rearrangement joins TRBV7-2 to TRBJ2-3, with TRBD2 matching over 14 bases. The CDR3 consists of 17 residues. CDR1 and CDR2 (germline): SGHTA, FQGNSA. Trimming took 5 bases from V and 4 from J; bases not matched to a gene: 8.